This T cell receptor beta chain was observed in a study of T cell responses to AZD1222 COVID-19 vaccine. As concerns this clone: Its antigen is not identified.

The method was immunoSEQ multiplex PCR; TCRdb's version includes in-frame clones alone and lacks a portion of them. The data show 100,000 to 150,000 clones, 90% seen once. From germline, CDR1 is SGHRS and CDR2 YFSETQ. The ends were cut back, 0 bases at V and 3 bases at J, with 7 bases in the middle. The CDR3 has 13 residues. Overall study findings and caveats: Repertoires were obtained solely post-peak T cell response. With two AZD1222 doses given, Spike-specific TCR breadth and depth both rose. Nearly half of spike-specific TCRs reportedly go after variant regions that carry no mutations. CD4 TCRs linked to vaccination spanned spike, dominating at 160-218 and 743-854.

The source is an adult in good health. The chain links TRBV5-1 to TRBJ2-7; D uncertain. The sequenced sample was peripheral blood, obtained on day 0 of MenACWY control vaccination. Here the CDR3 DNA reads TGCGCCAGCAGCTTGGGTGGGGACTACGAGCAGTACGTC. Translation gives CASSLGGDYEQYV.